A single sample gave rise to the 19 T cell receptor beta chains below, sequenced in a study of Ad26.COV2.S vaccination and SARS-CoV-2 variants. The treatment is: around 19 received Ad26.COV2.S at low or high dose, single or two shots; 5 received placebo; per-sample allocation not given. Specimen acquisition occurred on day 63 following the initial vaccine or placebo injection. Here immunoSEQ multiplex PCR was the method, and the copy in TCRdb shows in-frame clones only, minus some. This sample has under 300,000 clones, with around nine tenths found just once. The material was peripheral blood, obtained in a trial of Ad26.COV2.S vaccine versus placebo. These receptors were collected from a person between 18 and 65 years old who received the Ad26.COV2.S COVID-19 vaccine or a placebo.

The CDR3 DNA follows: TGTGCCAGCAGCTTAGAGAGCGGGACTAGCGGGAGTCTCTCAATGCGGACCCAGTACTTC. It codes for CASSLESGTSGSLSMRTQYF. The chain carries TRBV7-4 and TRBJ2-5, with TRBD2 matching over 14 bases. CDR1 and CDR2 from the germline V gene are SGHVT and SQSDAQ. The length of the CDR3 is 20 residues. Trimming cost V 1 base and J 7 bases; bases outside gene matches: 17.

The V call is TRBV7-2, the J call TRBJ1-3; TRBD1 agrees at 7 bases. V was clipped by 2 bases and J by 4 bases; unmatched bases: 8. The germline gives CDR1 SGHTA, CDR2 FQGNSA. The CDR3 spans 16 residues. The CDR3 coding sequence is TGTGCCAGCAGCTTAACGGACAGGTCGGGAGGAAACACCATATATTTT. This gives the protein CASSLTDRSGGNTIYF.

This clone was counted once. J is TRBJ2-1 and V is TRBV28; 9 nucleotides agree with TRBD1. This CDR3 is built from 16 residues. CDR1 and CDR2 (germline): MDHEN, SYDVKM. Unmatched junction bases numbered 9, after V lost 1 base and J lost 8 bases. CDR3 region: CASSLFAGQGGHEQFF. As DNA, the CDR3 is TGTGCCAGCAGTTTATTTGCGGGACAGGGTGGTCATGAGCAGTTCTTC.

The gene calls are TRBV10-3 and TRBJ2-1; the match to TRBD2 covers 13 bases. The CDR3 is 17 amino acids. V lost 4 bases to trimming and J lost 7 bases; unmatched junction nucleotides: 10. Germline V gene sequence: CDR1 ENHRY, CDR2 SYGVKD. CDR3 DNA sequence: TGTGCCATCAGTGCGGGACTAGCGGGGCTTCTTAAAAATGAGCAGTTCTTC. Its protein is CAISAGLAGLLKNEQFF.

This chain connects TRBV18 to TRBJ2-5; TRBD2 matches at 11 bases. Trimming at V came to 1 base and at J to 2 bases, leaving 15 bases not matched to a gene. Germline CDR1 and CDR2: KGHSH and LQKENI. The CDR3 has 20 amino acids. The CDR3 region is CASSPRLTSGRRRGQETQYF. The CDR3 region has the DNA TGTGCCAGCTCACCACGGCTAACTAGCGGGAGAAGGAGGGGGCAAGAGACCCAGTACTTC.

V gene TRBV6-1 combines with J gene TRBJ1-1; 8 positions match TRBD1. Germline CDR1 MNHNS, CDR2 SASEGT. CDR3 length equals 15 residues. V was clipped by 3 bases and J by 1 base; unmatched bases: 4. CDR3 DNA: TGTGCCAGCAGTGATCAGGGGGCGTGGAACACTGAAGCTTTCTTT. Its translation: CASSDQGAWNTEAFF.

The rearrangement links TRBV7-8 to TRBJ2-1; the D gene is possibly TRBD2 (5 bases). Germline CDR1 and CDR2: SGHVS and FQNEAQ. The CDR3 has 14 residues. Trimming removed 5 bases at V and 8 bases at J, with 16 bases between. The CDR3 DNA reads TGTGCCAGCAGCCACGGACTGACGGCCCATGAGCAGTTCTTC. Translated, it gives CASSHGLTAHEQFF.

CDR3 in amino acids: CASSFPGQGYEQYF. CDR3 sequence (DNA): TGTGCCAGCTCATTCCCGGGACAGGGATACGAGCAGTACTTC. The gene calls are TRBV18 and TRBJ2-7; 9 bases are a match to TRBD1. With 5 bases clipped from V and 4 bases from J, the junction kept 6 bases outside the gene matches. Germline V lookup: CDR1 KGHSH, CDR2 LQKENI. CDR3 length: 14 residues.

The chain employs TRBV5-8 and TRBJ2-3, with D uncertain. V was trimmed by 0 bases and J by 7 bases, leaving 6 bases between them. Germline values: CDR1 SGHTS, CDR2 YDEGEE. This CDR3 is 12 amino acids long. The CDR3, as DNA: TGTGCCAGCAGCTTGGACGGAAATACGCAGTATTTT. Translation gives CASSLDGNTQYF.

CDR3: CASSVVGGGYGYTF. CDR3 DNA: TGTGCCAGCAGCGTAGTGGGGGGAGGCTATGGCTACACCTTC. This chain joins TRBV9 and TRBJ1-2; TRBD1 is a possible D gene (5 bases). Germline V gene sequence: CDR1 SGDLS, CDR2 YYNGEE. The CDR3 is 14 residues long. V lost 0 bases and J lost 4, with 10 bases in between.

V is TRBV27 and J is TRBJ2-1; 11 bases align to TRBD2. CDR1 is MNHEY and CDR2 is SMNVEV in the germline V gene (reference sequence). With 6 bases clipped from V and 3 bases from J, the junction kept 13 bases outside the gene matches. This CDR3 region has 18 residues. CDR3 DNA: TGTGCCAGCAGCAGATCCGGGACTAGCGGTTACCTCTACAATGAGCAGTTCTTC. Its translation: CASSRSGTSGYLYNEQFF.

The chain links TRBV4-3 to TRBJ1-1; tentative D call: TRBD1 (5 bases). Germline values: CDR1 LGHNA, CDR2 YSLEER. V shed 1 base and J shed 2 bases, with 14 bases lying between them. This CDR3 contains 16 residues. Here the CDR3 reads CASSQAQSGKNTEAFF. As DNA, the CDR3 is TGCGCCAGCAGCCAAGCTCAATCAGGGAAAAACACTGAAGCTTTCTTT.

The chain uses TRBV3-1 (or the pseudogene TRBV3-2) and TRBJ2-5, with D unclear. V was cut by 4 bases and J by 4 bases, with 19 bases left in between. In germline, CDR1 is LGHDT, CDR2 YNNKEL (reference sequence). The CDR3 has 16 residues. The chain's CDR3 is CASSPLSRLRPETQYF. In DNA form, the CDR3 reads TGTGCCAGCAGCCCCCTGTCCAGACTCCGGCCAGAGACCCAGTACTTC.

The chain couples TRBV5-1 to TRBJ2-6, with D tentatively TRBD1 (5 bases). With 4 bases removed from V and 0 bases from J, the gap between germline ends came to 8 bases. There are 15 residues in the CDR3. The germline CDR1 and CDR2 sequences are SGHRS and YFSETQ. As DNA, the CDR3 is TGCGCCAGCAGCCAAGGGGTCTCTGGGGCCAACGTCCTGACTTTC. This gives the protein CASSQGVSGANVLTF.

The V and J genes are TRBV18 and TRBJ1-4; no clear D gene. Germline assignment: CDR1 KGHSH and CDR2 LQKENI. V lost 2 bases and J 4 bases, leaving 8 bases between the germline ends. This CDR3 contains 14 residues. The CDR3 loop is CASSPTWGNEKLFF. CDR3 in DNA: TGTGCCAGCTCACCAACCTGGGGTAATGAAAAACTGTTTTTT. The variable domain in full, completed from reference TRBV18 and TRBJ1-4, reads NAGVMQNPRHLVRRRGQEARLRCSPMKGHSHVYWYRQLPEEGLKFMVYLQKENIIDESGMPKERFSAEFPKEGPSILRIQQVVRGDSAAYFCASSPTWGNEKLFFGSGTQLSVL.

The V and J genes are TRBV19 and TRBJ2-2, with D unclear. Looked up from germline, CDR1 is LNHDA and CDR2 is SQIVND (reference sequence). V lost 2 bases and J lost 6, with 16 bases in between. The CDR3 contains 16 residues. The CDR3 nucleotides are TGTGCCAGTAGTATAAGGAAGCAATTAGGCTCCGGGGAGCTGTTTTTT. This gives the protein CASSIRKQLGSGELFF.

The V gene is TRBV7-6, the J gene TRBJ1-1; D is unresolved. Germline V gene sequence: CDR1 SGHVS, CDR2 FNYEAQ. The CDR3 length is 13 residues. The V end was cut by 1 base, the J end by 2 bases, with 5 bases between. The CDR3 sequence is CASSLDTNTEAFF. The CDR3 DNA sequence: TGTGCCAGCAGCTTAGACACTAACACTGAAGCTTTCTTT.

The V and J genes are TRBV4-1 and TRBJ2-2; D is unresolved. V was trimmed by 2 bases and J by 11 bases, leaving 12 bases between them. Germline V CDR1 and CDR2: MGHRA, YSYEKL. The CDR3 spans 13 residues. In nucleotides, the CDR3 is TGCGCCAGCAGCCAAATGGGCCTCCGAGAGCTGTTTTTT. Its translation is CASSQMGLRELFF.

This chain connects TRBV21-1 to TRBJ1-4. TRBV21-1 represents a pseudogene. The CDR3 has 21 amino acids. CDR3 amino acids: CASSKDFRPGSPRACNEKLFF. CDR3 DNA: TGTGCCAGCAGCAAAGATTTTCGGCCGGGGTCCCCAAGGGCTTGTAATGAAAAACTGTTTTTT.